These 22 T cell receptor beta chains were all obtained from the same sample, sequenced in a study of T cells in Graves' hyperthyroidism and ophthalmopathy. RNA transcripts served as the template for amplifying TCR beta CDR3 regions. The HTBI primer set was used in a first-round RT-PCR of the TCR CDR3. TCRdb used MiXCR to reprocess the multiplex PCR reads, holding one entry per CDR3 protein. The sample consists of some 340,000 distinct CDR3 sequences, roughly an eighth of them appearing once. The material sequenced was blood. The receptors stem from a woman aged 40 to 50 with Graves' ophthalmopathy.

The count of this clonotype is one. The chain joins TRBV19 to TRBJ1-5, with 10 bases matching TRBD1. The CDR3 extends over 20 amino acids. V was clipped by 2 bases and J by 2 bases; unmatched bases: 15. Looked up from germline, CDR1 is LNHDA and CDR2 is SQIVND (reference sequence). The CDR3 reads CASSITGDRGSRYGNQPQHF. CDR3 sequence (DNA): TGTGCCAGTAGTATAACGGGGGACAGGGGAAGTCGGTATGGCAATCAGCCCCAGCATTTT.

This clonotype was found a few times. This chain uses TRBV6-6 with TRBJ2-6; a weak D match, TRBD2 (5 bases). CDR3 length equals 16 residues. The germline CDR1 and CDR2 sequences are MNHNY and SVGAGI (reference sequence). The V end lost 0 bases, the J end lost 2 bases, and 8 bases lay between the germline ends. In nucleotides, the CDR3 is TGTGCCAGCAGTTACTCCTCGGGAACTGGGGCCAACGTCCTGACTTTC. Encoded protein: CASSYSSGTGANVLTF.

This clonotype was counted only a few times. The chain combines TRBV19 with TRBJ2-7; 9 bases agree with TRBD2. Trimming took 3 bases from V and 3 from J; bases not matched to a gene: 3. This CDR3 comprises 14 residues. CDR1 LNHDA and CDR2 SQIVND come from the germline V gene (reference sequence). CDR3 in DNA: TGTGCCAGTAGTATCTCTAGCGGGATCTACGAGCAGTACTTC. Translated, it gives CASSISSGIYEQYF.

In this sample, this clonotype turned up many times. CDR3 in DNA: TGTGCCAGCAGTAATAGACAGAGCACAGATACGCAGTATTTT. Protein: CASSNRQSTDTQYF. V and J are TRBV12-3 or TRBV12-4 and TRBJ2-3; D possibly corresponds to TRBD1 (5 bases). This CDR3 contains 14 residues. The V gene lost 5 bases and the J gene lost 0 bases, with 9 bases spanning the gap.

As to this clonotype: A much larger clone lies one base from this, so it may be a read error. In nucleotides, the CDR3 is TGTGCCAGCAACAGGGGCGCCTACAATGAGCAGTACTTC. This codes for CASNRGAYNEQYF. The gene calls are TRBV6-2 or TRBV6-3 and TRBJ2-1; 7 nucleotides agree with TRBD1. The J call may be incorrect, as the DNA end agrees better with TRBJ2-7. Looked up from germline, CDR1 is MNHEY and CDR2 is SVGEGT. The CDR3 is 13 amino acids.

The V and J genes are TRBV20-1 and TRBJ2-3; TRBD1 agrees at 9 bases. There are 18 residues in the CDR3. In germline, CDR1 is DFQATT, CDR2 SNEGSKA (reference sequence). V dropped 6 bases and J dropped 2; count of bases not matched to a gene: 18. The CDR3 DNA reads TGCAGTGCCAGTTTCGGAGGAATGACAGGGGGACCCACAGATACGCAGTATTTT. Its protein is CSASFGGMTGGPTDTQYF.

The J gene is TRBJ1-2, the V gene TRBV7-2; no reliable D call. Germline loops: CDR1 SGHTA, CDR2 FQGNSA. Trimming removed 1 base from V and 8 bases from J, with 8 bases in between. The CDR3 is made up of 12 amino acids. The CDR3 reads CASSLELGGYTF. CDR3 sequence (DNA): TGTGCCAGCAGCTTAGAACTTGGGGGCTACACCTTC. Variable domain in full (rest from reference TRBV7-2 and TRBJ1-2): GAGVSQSPSNKVTEKGKDVELRCDPISGHTALYWYRQSLGQGLEFLIYFQGNSAPDKSGLPSDRFSAERTGGSVSTLTIQRTQQEDSAVYLCASSLELGGYTFGSGTRLTVV.

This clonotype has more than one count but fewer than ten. Here the CDR3 reads CASSLYRDSVGNEQFF. The CDR3 bases are TGTGCCAGCAGCTTGTACCGGGACAGTGTAGGTAATGAGCAGTTCTTC. V usage is TRBV5-8 and J usage is TRBJ2-1, with 7 bases aligning to TRBD1. The CDR3 covers 16 residues. V shed 1 base, J shed 7 bases, and the junction held 11 bases outside the gene matches. Germline V CDR1 and CDR2: SGHTS, YDEGEE. Together with reference TRBV5-8 and TRBJ2-1, the CDR3 gives the full variable domain: EAGVTQSPTHLIKTRGQQATLRCSPISGHTSVYWYQQALGLGLQFLLWYDEGEERNRGNFPPRFSGRQFPNYSSELNVNALELEDSALYLCASSLYRDSVGNEQFFGPGTRLTVL.

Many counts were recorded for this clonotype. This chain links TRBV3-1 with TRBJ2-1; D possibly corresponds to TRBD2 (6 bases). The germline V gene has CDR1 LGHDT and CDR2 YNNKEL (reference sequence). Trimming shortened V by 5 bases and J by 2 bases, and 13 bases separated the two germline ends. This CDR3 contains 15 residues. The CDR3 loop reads CASSYLADTYNEQFF. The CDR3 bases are TGTGCCAGCAGCTACTTAGCGGACACCTACAATGAGCAGTTCTTC.

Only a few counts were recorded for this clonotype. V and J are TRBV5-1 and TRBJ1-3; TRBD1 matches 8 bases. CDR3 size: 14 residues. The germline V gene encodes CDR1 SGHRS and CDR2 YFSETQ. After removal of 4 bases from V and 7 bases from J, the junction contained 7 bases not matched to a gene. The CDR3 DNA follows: TGCGCCAGCAGCGACGGGACAGGATTCAACACCATATATTTT. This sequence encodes CASSDGTGFNTIYF. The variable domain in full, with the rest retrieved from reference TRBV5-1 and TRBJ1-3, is KAGVTQTPRYLIKTRGQQVTLSCSPISGHRSVSWYQQTPGQGLQFLFEYFSETQRNKGNFPGRFSGRQFSNSRSEMNVSTLELGDSALYLCASSDGTGFNTIYFGEGSWLTVV.

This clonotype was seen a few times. Here the CDR3 DNA reads TGTGCCATCAGTGACTCGACAGGGGGCCCCTACTATGGCTACACCTTC. It codes for CAISDSTGGPYYGYTF. This chain joins TRBV10-3 and TRBJ1-2; 10 nucleotides line up with TRBD1. The CDR3 spans 16 residues. The germline V gene encodes CDR1 ENHRY and CDR2 SYGVKD. J gave up 3 bases and V 3 bases, and 7 bases lay outside the gene matches.

CDR3 region: CSASKGGPTEAFF. The CDR3 DNA reads TGCAGTGCTAGCAAGGGGGGGCCCACTGAAGCTTTCTTT. V and J are TRBV20-1 and TRBJ1-1; tentatively, D is TRBD1 (6 bases). In germline, CDR1 is DFQATT, CDR2 SNEGSKA (reference sequence). The V and J ends lost 3 bases and 4 bases respectively, with 12 bases between them. The CDR3 covers 13 residues.

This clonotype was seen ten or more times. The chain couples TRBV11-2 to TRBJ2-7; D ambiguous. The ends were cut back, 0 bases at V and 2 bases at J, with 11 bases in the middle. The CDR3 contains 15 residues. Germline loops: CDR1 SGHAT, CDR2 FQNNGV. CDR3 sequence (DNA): TGTGCCAGCAGCTTAGAGGCAGGAGTCCCCTACGAGCAGTACTTC. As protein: CASSLEAGVPYEQYF.

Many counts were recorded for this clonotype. CDR3 protein: CASSSGQRGEAFF. CDR3 nucleotide sequence: TGTGCCAGCAGCTCCGGACAGCGGGGTGAAGCTTTCTTT. The chain carries TRBV7-8 and TRBJ1-1; D is perhaps TRBD1 (6 bases). Trimming took 4 bases from V and 7 from J, leaving 13 bases between them. CDR1 SGHVS and CDR2 FQNEAQ come from the germline V gene. This CDR3 region has 13 residues.

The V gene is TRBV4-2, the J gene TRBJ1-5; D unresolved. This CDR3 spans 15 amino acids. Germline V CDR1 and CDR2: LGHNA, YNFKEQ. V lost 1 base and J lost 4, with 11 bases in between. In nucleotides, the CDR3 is TGTGCCAGCAGCCAAGGATCAATAGGGAATCAGCCCCAGCATTTT. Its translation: CASSQGSIGNQPQHF.

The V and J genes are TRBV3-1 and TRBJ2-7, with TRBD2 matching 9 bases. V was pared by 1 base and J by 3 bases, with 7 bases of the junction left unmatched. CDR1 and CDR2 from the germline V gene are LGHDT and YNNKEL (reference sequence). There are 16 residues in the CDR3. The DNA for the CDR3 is TGTGCCAGCAGCCAAGGACTAGCGGAGGTACTCTACGAGCAGTACTTC. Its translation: CASSQGLAEVLYEQYF.

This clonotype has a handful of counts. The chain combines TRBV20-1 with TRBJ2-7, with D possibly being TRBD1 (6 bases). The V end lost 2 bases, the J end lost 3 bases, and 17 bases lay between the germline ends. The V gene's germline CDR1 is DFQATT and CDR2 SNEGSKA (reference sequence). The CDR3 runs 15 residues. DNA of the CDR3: TGCAGTGCTAGATACCAGGGGCGCACGGGCTACGAGCAGTACTTC. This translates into CSARYQGRTGYEQYF.

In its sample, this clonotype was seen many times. CDR3: CASTLGGFSRNQPQHF. The CDR3 DNA is TGTGCCAGCACCCTCGGGGGGTTCTCGCGCAATCAGCCCCAGCATTTT. The chain recombines TRBV12-3 or TRBV12-4 with TRBJ1-5; TRBD1 is a possible D gene (5 bases). The CDR3 length is 16 residues. Trimming stripped 7 bases from V and 2 bases from J, with 18 bases between.

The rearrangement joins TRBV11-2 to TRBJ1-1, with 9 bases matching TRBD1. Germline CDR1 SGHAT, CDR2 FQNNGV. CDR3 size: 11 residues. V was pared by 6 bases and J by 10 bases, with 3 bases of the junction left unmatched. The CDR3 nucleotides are TGTGCCAGCAGGTTGACAGGGGGAGCTTTCTTT. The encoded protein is CASRLTGGAFF. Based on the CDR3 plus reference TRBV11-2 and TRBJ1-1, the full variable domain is EAGVAQSPRYKIIEKRQSVAFWCNPISGHATLYWYQQILGQGPKLLIQFQNNGVVDDSQLPKDRFSAERLKGVDSTLKIQPAKLEDSAVYLCASRLTGGAFFGQGTRLTVV.

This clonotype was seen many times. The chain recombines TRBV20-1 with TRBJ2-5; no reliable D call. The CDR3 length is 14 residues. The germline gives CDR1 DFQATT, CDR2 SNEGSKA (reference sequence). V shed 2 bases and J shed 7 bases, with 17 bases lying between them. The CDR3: CSARLARQFRTQYF. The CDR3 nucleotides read TGCAGTGCTAGACTCGCCCGGCAGTTCAGGACCCAGTACTTC.

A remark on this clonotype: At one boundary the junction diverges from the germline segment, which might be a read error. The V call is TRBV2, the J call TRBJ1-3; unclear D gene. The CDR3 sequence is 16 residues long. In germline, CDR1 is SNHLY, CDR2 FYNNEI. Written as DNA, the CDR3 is TGTGCCAGCAGTGGTAGACTGAAGAGCTCTGGAGACACCATATATTTT. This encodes CASSGRLKSSGDTIYF.

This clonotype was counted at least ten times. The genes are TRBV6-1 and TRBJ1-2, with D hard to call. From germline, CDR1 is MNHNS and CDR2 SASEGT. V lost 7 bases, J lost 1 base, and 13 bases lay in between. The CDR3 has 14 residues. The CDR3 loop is CASKSRDNNYGYTF. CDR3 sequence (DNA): TGTGCCAGCAAGTCCAGAGACAATAACTATGGCTACACCTTC.